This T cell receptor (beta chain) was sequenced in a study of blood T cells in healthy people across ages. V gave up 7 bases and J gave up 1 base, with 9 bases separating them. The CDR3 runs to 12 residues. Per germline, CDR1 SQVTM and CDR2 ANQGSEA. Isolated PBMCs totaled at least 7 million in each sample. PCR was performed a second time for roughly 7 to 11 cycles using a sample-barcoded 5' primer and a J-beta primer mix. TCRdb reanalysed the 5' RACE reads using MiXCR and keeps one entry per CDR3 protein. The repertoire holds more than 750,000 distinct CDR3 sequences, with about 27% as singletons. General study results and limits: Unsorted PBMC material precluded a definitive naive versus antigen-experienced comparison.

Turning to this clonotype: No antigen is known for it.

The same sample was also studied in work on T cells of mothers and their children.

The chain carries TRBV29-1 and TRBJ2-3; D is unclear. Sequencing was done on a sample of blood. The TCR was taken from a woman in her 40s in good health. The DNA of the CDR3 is TGCAGCGCCGCCGCGGGCACAGATACGCAGTATTTT. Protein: CSAAAGTDTQYF.